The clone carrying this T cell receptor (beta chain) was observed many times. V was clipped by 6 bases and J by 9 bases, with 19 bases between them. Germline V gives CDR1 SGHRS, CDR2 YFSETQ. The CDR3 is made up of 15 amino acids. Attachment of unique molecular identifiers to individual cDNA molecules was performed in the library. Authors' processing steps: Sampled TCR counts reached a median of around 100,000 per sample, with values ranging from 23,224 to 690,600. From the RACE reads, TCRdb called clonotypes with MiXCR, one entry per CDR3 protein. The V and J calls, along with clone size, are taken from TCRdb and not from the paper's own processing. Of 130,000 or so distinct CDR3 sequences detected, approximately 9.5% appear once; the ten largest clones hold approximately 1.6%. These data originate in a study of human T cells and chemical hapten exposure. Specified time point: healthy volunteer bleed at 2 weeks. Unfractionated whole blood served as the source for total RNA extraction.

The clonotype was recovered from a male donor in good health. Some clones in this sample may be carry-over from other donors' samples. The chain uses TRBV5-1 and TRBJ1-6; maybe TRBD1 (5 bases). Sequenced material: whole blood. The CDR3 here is CASTPGGVRSSPLHF. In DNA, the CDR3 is TGCGCCAGCACCCCGGGGGGTGTTCGAAGTTCACCCCTCCACTTT. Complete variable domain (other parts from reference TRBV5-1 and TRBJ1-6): KAGVTQTPRYLIKTRGQQVTLSCSPISGHRSVSWYQQTPGQGLQFLFEYFSETQRNKGNFPGRFSGRQFSNSRSEMNVSTLELGDSALYLCASTPGGVRSSPLHFGNGTRLTVT.